This entry lists 4 T cell receptor beta chains sequenced from one sample in a study of graft-versus-host responses after intestinal transplantation. Their antigens remain unidentified. The protocol was immunoSEQ multiplex PCR, while the TCRdb copy is restricted to in-frame clones and leaves out a portion. The repertoire holds some 92,000 clones, with over 85% as singletons. Sequencing was performed on unstimulated CD4+ T cells sorted from spleen or lymph node cells, taken before intestinal transplant. These receptors were collected from a human donor who received an intestinal transplant.

V and J are TRBV19 and TRBJ2-5; 9 bases fit TRBD1. Germline trimming cut 6 bases from V and 0 bases from J; bases unmatched to any gene: 8. Germline loops: CDR1 LNHDA, CDR2 SQIVND (reference sequence). This CDR3 is built from 16 residues. CDR3 DNA sequence: TGTGCCAGTAGCGGACAGGGGATAGGGAACCAAGAGACCCAGTACTTC. The encoded protein is CASSGQGIGNQETQYF.

This chain links TRBV29-1 with TRBJ2-1; D gene uncertain. This CDR3 comprises 13 residues. CDR1 SQVTM and CDR2 ANQGSEA come from the germline V gene. With 0 bases removed from V and 12 bases from J, the gap between germline ends came to 15 bases. The DNA for the CDR3 is TGCAGCGTTGAAGATCAACCCATTCGACCGCAGTTCTTC. Its translation is CSVEDQPIRPQFF.

V usage is TRBV2 and J usage is TRBJ2-7; either TRBD1 or TRBD2 may supply D (5 bases each). CDR1 SNHLY and CDR2 FYNNEI come from the germline V gene. Trimming cost V 2 bases and J 3 bases, with 11 bases left between them. The length of the CDR3 is 14 residues. The CDR3 DNA is TGTGCCAGCAGTGAACGGACAACTAGCTACGAGCAGTACTTC. It yields the protein CASSERTTSYEQYF.

This chain links TRBV6-1 with TRBJ1-1; a weak D match, TRBD1 (5 bases). The ends were cut back, 5 bases at V and 1 base at J, with 8 bases in the middle. In germline, CDR1 is MNHNS, CDR2 SASEGT. The CDR3 contains 13 residues. The CDR3, as DNA: TGTGCCAGCAGTAGACAGCAGAACACTGAAGCTTTCTTT. Residues: CASSRQQNTEAFF.